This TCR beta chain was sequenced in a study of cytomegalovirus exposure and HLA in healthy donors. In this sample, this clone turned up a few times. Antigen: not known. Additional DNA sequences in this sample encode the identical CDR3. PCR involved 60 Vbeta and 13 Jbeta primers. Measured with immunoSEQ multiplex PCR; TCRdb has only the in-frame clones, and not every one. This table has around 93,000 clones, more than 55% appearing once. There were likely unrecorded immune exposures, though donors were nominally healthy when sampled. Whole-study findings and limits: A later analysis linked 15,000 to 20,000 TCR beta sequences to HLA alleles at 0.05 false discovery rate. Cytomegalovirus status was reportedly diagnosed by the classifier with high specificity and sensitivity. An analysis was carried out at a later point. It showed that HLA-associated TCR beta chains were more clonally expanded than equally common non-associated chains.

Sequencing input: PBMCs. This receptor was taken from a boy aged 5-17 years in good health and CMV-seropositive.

DNA for the CDR3: TGTGCCAGCAGCCCACAAGAGACCCAGTACTTC. Translation: CASSPQETQYF. The chain carries TRBV7-9 and TRBJ2-5; D not resolved. This CDR3 is 11 amino acids long. The V and J ends lost 5 bases and 2 bases respectively, with 3 bases between them. CDR1 and CDR2 from the germline V gene are SEHNR and FQNEAQ (reference sequence).